A single sample gave rise to the 24 T cell receptor beta chains below, sequenced in a study of cytomegalovirus exposure and HLA in healthy donors (dated by TCRdb to the late 2010s). The library was prepared using the immunoSEQ multiplex PCR assay. The multiplex PCR relied on a mix of 60 forward primers for TCR Vbeta segments and 13 reverse primers for TCR Jbeta segments. TCRdb's version of the immuneACCESS table is confined to in-frame rearrangements and falls short of the full clone set. An unresolved V gene accounts for under half of the shortfall where checked; the remainder is of unknown origin. Across this sample there are about 90,000 clones, with approximately 60% seen only once. The top ten clonotypes cover 20% to 25% of the sample. Sequencing was done on a sample of PBMCs. The receptor source for this set is a woman between 45 and 60 years old in good health and CMV-seropositive.

The V and J genes are TRBV7-9 and TRBJ1-2; no clear D gene. The CDR3 has 13 amino acids. The germline V gene has CDR1 SEHNR and CDR2 FQNEAQ (reference sequence). V was clipped by 2 bases and J by 3 bases, with 7 bases between them. CDR3 DNA: TGTGCCAGCAGCTTAAACGGAGACTATGGCTACACCTTC. The encoded protein is CASSLNGDYGYTF.

This chain joins TRBV30 and TRBJ2-3; D is perhaps TRBD1 (6 bases). Germline V lookup: CDR1 GTSNPN, CDR2 SVGIG (reference sequence). V lost 3 bases, J lost 0 bases, and 13 bases lay in between. This CDR3 is built from 15 residues. CDR3 sequence reads: CAWSTNRVSTDTQYF. CDR3 bases: TGTGCCTGGAGCACCAACAGGGTGAGCACAGATACGCAGTATTTT.

V usage is TRBV28 and J usage is TRBJ1-5; D may be TRBD1 (6 bases). Between the trimmed V and J ends, which lost 5 bases and 7 bases, there was a span of 18 bases. Germline V gene lookup returns CDR1 MDHEN and CDR2 SYDVKM. The CDR3 has 15 amino acids. The DNA for the CDR3 is TGTGCCAGCAGTCTACCGTCAGGGGAGAGCCAGCCCCAGCATTTT. Its translation: CASSLPSGESQPQHF.

V is TRBV6-1 and J is TRBJ1-6; 7 bases line up with TRBD1. Germline V lookup: CDR1 MNHNS, CDR2 SASEGT. The CDR3 totals 15 residues. V gave up 1 base and J gave up 4 bases; unmatched junction bases: 1. CDR3 loop: CASSEVGQYNSPLHF. CDR3 DNA sequence: TGTGCCAGCAGTGAAGTGGGACAGTATAATTCACCCCTCCACTTT.

The chain has TRBV28 and TRBJ1-1; D is ambiguous. This CDR3 has 12 residues. Germline lookup yields CDR1 MDHEN and CDR2 SYDVKM. The V end was cut by 5 bases, the J end by 7 bases, with 11 bases between. This CDR3 is CASSPMRYEAFF. The CDR3 nucleotides read TGTGCCAGCAGTCCGATGCGTTATGAAGCTTTCTTT.

The chain recombines TRBV10-1 with TRBJ1-6, with D uncertain. Germline CDR1 is WNHNN and CDR2 is SYGVQD (reference sequence). CDR3 length: 13 residues. V lost 6 bases and J lost 5, with 8 bases in between. The CDR3 reads CASRQSNNSPLHF. The CDR3 DNA reads as TGCGCCAGCAGACAGTCGAATAATTCACCCCTCCACTTT.

This chain links TRBV11-2 with TRBJ2-7, with TRBD1 matching 9 bases. The CDR3 has 16 residues. Germline V gene sequence: CDR1 SGHAT, CDR2 FQNNGV. V lost 5 bases to trimming and J lost 5 bases; unmatched junction nucleotides: 13. The CDR3 nucleotides are TGTGCCAGCAGCACCTCGGGACAGGGAGGCCGGAACGAGCAGTACTTC. Its translation is CASSTSGQGGRNEQYF.

The chain recombines TRBV30 with TRBJ1-1; no clear D gene. Per germline, CDR1 GTSNPN and CDR2 SVGIG (reference sequence). Between the trimmed V and J ends, which lost 0 bases and 3 bases, there was a span of 8 bases. The CDR3 has 13 amino acids. CDR3 in amino acids: CAWSVNSYTEAFF. In nucleotides, the CDR3 is TGTGCCTGGAGTGTTAACAGTTACACTGAAGCTTTCTTT.

J is TRBJ1-1 and V is TRBV5-1; 7 nucleotides align to TRBD1. V lost 3 bases and J lost 0; bases outside the gene matches: 8. The CDR3 runs to 16 residues. Germline-derived CDR1 and CDR2 are SGHRS and YFSETQ. CDR3 region: CASSWRQGTVNTEAFF. Written as DNA, the CDR3 is TGCGCCAGCAGCTGGAGACAGGGAACAGTGAACACTGAAGCTTTCTTT.

The rearrangement joins TRBV5-1 to TRBJ1-1, with D possibly matching TRBD1 (5 bases). CDR3 length: 14 residues. CDR1 and CDR2 from the germline V gene are SGHRS and YFSETQ. V shed 0 bases and J shed 0 bases, with 6 bases lying between them. This chain's CDR3 is CASSLEGMNTEAFF. The DNA for the CDR3 is TGCGCCAGCAGCTTGGAGGGGATGAACACTGAAGCTTTCTTT.

This chain connects TRBV30 to TRBJ2-3; D unclear. The CDR3 runs to 14 residues. The V and J ends lost 1 base and 0 bases respectively, with 8 bases between them. Germline V gives CDR1 GTSNPN, CDR2 SVGIG (reference sequence). The CDR3 DNA is TGTGCCTGGAGTGCAAGCCCTAGCACAGATACGCAGTATTTT. Translation: CAWSASPSTDTQYF.

In its sample, this clone was seen once. V and J are TRBV29-1 and TRBJ1-2; TRBD1 aligns across 7 bases. With V trimmed by 1 base and J by 0 bases, 11 bases remained unmatched. CDR1 SQVTM and CDR2 ANQGSEA come from the germline V gene. The CDR3 is 17 residues long. The DNA for the CDR3 is TGCAGCGTTGAAGGTAGACAGGGAGCTTTTACTAACTATGGCTACACCTTC. It is translated as CSVEGRQGAFTNYGYTF.

The chain is built from TRBV7-6 and TRBJ2-3, with 8 bases identical to TRBD2. The germline V gene encodes CDR1 SGHVS and CDR2 FNYEAQ. The V segment lost 0 bases and the J segment 4 bases; nucleotides outside the gene matches: 6. The length of the CDR3 is 16 residues. The CDR3: CASSLAPGLGADTQYF. CDR3 bases: TGTGCCAGCAGCTTAGCCCCGGGACTAGGCGCAGATACGCAGTATTTT. The full variable domain, with the rest looked up from reference TRBV7-6 and TRBJ2-3, is GAGVSQSPRYKVTKRGQDVALRCDPISGHVSLYWYRQALGQGPEFLTYFNYEAQQDKSGLPNDRFSAERPEGSISTLTIQRTEQRDSAMYRCASSLAPGLGADTQYFGPGTRLTVL.

The rearrangement uses TRBV19 and TRBJ1-1, with TRBD1 identical over 8 bases. V gave up 5 bases and J gave up 0 bases; unmatched junction bases: 8. This CDR3 region has 16 residues. CDR1 and CDR2 (germline): LNHDA, SQIVND (reference sequence). CDR3 sequence reads: CASSFAGTGVNTEAFF. CDR3 DNA: TGTGCCAGTAGTTTTGCCGGGACAGGAGTGAACACTGAAGCTTTCTTT.

The chain carries TRBV4-1 and TRBJ1-1, with 7 positions matching TRBD1. V lost 3 bases, J lost 7 bases, and 8 bases stayed unmatched. Germline V lookup: CDR1 MGHRA, CDR2 YSYEKL. The CDR3 has 14 residues. As DNA, the CDR3 is TGCGCCAGCAGCCAGGTGACAGGGCGAGATGAAGCTTTCTTT. This encodes CASSQVTGRDEAFF.

The table lists this clone with a few counts. V gene TRBV7-3 combines with J gene TRBJ2-1; TRBD2 agrees at 12 bases. Germline assignment: CDR1 SGHTA and CDR2 FQGTGA. V lost 1 base and J lost 7; bases outside the gene matches: 11. The CDR3 sequence is 18 residues long. CDR3 sequence: CASSLSGLAGKDGNEQFF. The CDR3 DNA reads TGTGCCAGCAGCTTAAGCGGACTAGCGGGGAAGGACGGTAATGAGCAGTTCTTC.

This clone was recorded a few times. The rearrangement joins TRBV5-1 to TRBJ2-3; TRBD1 aligns across 7 bases. The trim removed 0 bases at V and 5 bases at J, leaving 9 bases unmatched. Per germline, CDR1 SGHRS and CDR2 YFSETQ. The CDR3 spans 16 residues. In nucleotides, the CDR3 is TGCGCCAGCAGCTTGGAGGGCAGGGGGAACGTAGATACGCAGTATTTT. Translating gives CASSLEGRGNVDTQYF.

The rearrangement joins TRBV5-1 to TRBJ2-5, with TRBD2 matching over 12 bases. Germline V gives CDR1 SGHRS, CDR2 YFSETQ. This CDR3 is 15 amino acids long. V lost 0 bases and J lost 5; bases outside the gene matches: 2. CDR3 sequence (DNA): TGCGCCAGCAGCTTGGATGGGACTAGCGGGGAGACCCAGTACTTC. As protein: CASSLDGTSGETQYF.

This chain uses TRBV5-1 with TRBJ1-2, with D perhaps TRBD1 (5 bases). CDR3 length: 16 amino acids. Germline V gene lookup returns CDR1 SGHRS and CDR2 YFSETQ. The V end lost 2 bases, the J end lost 2 bases, and 16 bases lay between the germline ends. The CDR3, as DNA: TGCGCCAGCAGCTTATCACAGGCCTCTCAGAACTATGGCTACACCTTC. It codes for CASSLSQASQNYGYTF.

The chain employs TRBV7-3 and TRBJ2-2; TRBD1 matches at 9 bases. V trimming: 5 bases; J trimming: 2 bases; junction bases outside the gene matches: 6. The CDR3 loop spans 16 amino acids. Germline CDR1 and CDR2: SGHTA and FQGTGA. CDR3 sequence reads: CASSLVDRGNTGELFF. The CDR3 DNA is TGTGCCAGCAGCCTAGTGGACAGGGGCAACACCGGGGAGCTGTTTTTT.

V and J are TRBV2 and TRBJ2-3; 11 nucleotides agree with TRBD1. Losses at the gene ends were 9 bases for V and 5 bases for J; bases not matched to a gene: 7. The CDR3 has 14 residues. Germline V gene sequence: CDR1 SNHLY, CDR2 FYNNEI. In DNA, the CDR3 is TGTGCCAGTCACCGGGACAGGGGGGGAGATACGCAGTATTTT. Amino acids: CASHRDRGGDTQYF. The full variable domain, rest sourced from reference TRBV2 and TRBJ2-3, is EPEVTQTPSHQVTQMGQEVILRCVPISNHLYFYWYRQILGQKVEFLVSFYNNEISEKSEIFDDQFSVERPDGSNFTLKIRSTKLEDSAMYFCASHRDRGGDTQYFGPGTRLTVL.

The chain links TRBV6-6 to TRBJ2-7; D possibly corresponds to TRBD2 (6 bases). CDR3 length equals 15 residues. Germline CDR1 MNHNY, CDR2 SVGAGI (reference sequence). The V gene lost 8 bases and the J gene lost 3 bases, with 20 bases spanning the gap. The CDR3 DNA sequence: TGTGCCAGCCATAATGCGGGGTCCCGAAGCTACGAGCAGTACTTC. Residues: CASHNAGSRSYEQYF.

This clone appeared once. The gene calls are TRBV4-1 and TRBJ1-5; 7 bases agree with TRBD1. The germline V gene has CDR1 MGHRA and CDR2 YSYEKL. The V gene end was trimmed by 3 bases and the J gene end by 1 base; junction bases not matched to a gene: 3. This CDR3 has 15 residues. CDR3 nucleotide sequence: TGCGCCAGCAGCCAGACAGGGTTGAGCAATCAGCCCCAGCATTTT. This codes for CASSQTGLSNQPQHF.

The chain is built from TRBV18 and TRBJ2-7; 10 nucleotides match TRBD2. V shed 2 bases and J 6 bases; nucleotides not matched to a gene: 10. The CDR3 loop spans 16 amino acids. Looked up from germline, CDR1 is KGHSH and CDR2 is LQKENI. Here the CDR3 reads CASSPTSGTGGSEQYF. CDR3 DNA: TGTGCCAGCTCACCAACTAGCGGGACAGGTGGGAGCGAGCAGTACTTC.